The clone carrying this TCR beta chain was counted ten times or more. Every patient had bone marrow sampled while the disease was active. The CDR3 spans 15 residues. With 7 bases clipped from V and 4 bases from J, the junction kept 11 bases outside the gene matches. Per germline, CDR1 MDHEN and CDR2 SYDVKM. This entry is derived from a study of read filtering for tumor transcriptome and immune sequencing. Study-level background: After DNase treatment, RNA was made into whole-transcriptome libraries.

From approximately 430 ng of RNA, a library with molecular barcoded alpha/delta and beta/gamma adaptors was made. TCRdb analysed the reads with MiXCR anew, one entry per CDR3 protein. The profile covers roughly 130,000 distinct CDR3 sequences, with 10% to 15% appearing a single time and approximately 11% taken by the ten largest. This receptor was obtained from a donor aged 40 or over with multiple myeloma. The rearrangement uses TRBV28 and TRBJ2-3, with 7 bases that match TRBD2. The source material was a population of CD138-negative cells sorted from bone marrow. This CDR3 is CASKWPAGRSDTQYF. CDR3 DNA: TGTGCCAGCAAATGGCCAGCGGGAAGATCAGATACGCAGTATTTT.